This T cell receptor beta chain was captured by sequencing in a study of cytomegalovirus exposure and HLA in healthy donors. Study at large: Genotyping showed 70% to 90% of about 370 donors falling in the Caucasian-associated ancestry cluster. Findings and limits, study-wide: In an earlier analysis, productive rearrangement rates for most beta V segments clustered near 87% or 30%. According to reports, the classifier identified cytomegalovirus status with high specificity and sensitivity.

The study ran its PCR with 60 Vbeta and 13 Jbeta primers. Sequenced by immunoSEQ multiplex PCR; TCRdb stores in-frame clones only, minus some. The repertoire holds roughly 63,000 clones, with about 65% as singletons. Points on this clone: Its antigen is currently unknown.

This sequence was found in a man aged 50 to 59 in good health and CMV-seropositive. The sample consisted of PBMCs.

DNA of the CDR3: TGTGCCAGTAGCCTGACTAGCGGGAACTACAATGAGCAGTTCTTC. Its translation: CASSLTSGNYNEQFF. The chain employs TRBV19 and TRBJ2-1; TRBD2 agrees at 11 bases. The ends lost 6 bases at V and 3 bases at J; junction bases unmatched: 4. This CDR3 is built from 15 residues. The germline V gene has CDR1 LNHDA and CDR2 SQIVND (reference sequence).